Following are 13 T cell receptor beta chains from one sample sequenced in a study of cytomegalovirus exposure and HLA in healthy donors. PCR was performed using 60 Vbeta and 13 Jbeta primers. Repertoires were generated with immunoSEQ multiplex PCR, while TCRdb's copy carries only in-frame clones and drops some. The table has some 120,000 clones, 60% to 70% seen once. The sample comprised PBMCs. The receptors come from a woman aged 40 to 49 in good health and CMV-seropositive.

The chain joins TRBV7-9 to TRBJ2-5, with D uncertain. Trimming pared 1 base from V and 0 bases from J, leaving 6 bases between. The CDR3 sequence is 14 residues long. CDR1 and CDR2 (germline): SEHNR, FQNEAQ (reference sequence). CDR3 protein: CASSLVSYQETQYF. The CDR3 DNA reads TGTGCCAGCAGCTTAGTCTCGTACCAAGAGACCCAGTACTTC. Complete variable domain (other parts from reference TRBV7-9 and TRBJ2-5): DTGVSQNPRHKITKRGQNVTFRCDPISEHNRLYWYRQTLGQGPEFLTYFQNEAQLEKSRLLSDRFSAERPKGSFSTLEIQRTEQGDSAMYLCASSLVSYQETQYFGPGTRLLVL.

The V call is TRBV5-1, the J call TRBJ2-5; D perhaps matches TRBD2 (5 bases). This CDR3 is 13 amino acids long. V dropped 1 base and J dropped 5 bases, with 9 bases sitting between them. Per germline, CDR1 SGHRS and CDR2 YFSETQ. CDR3 sequence: CASSLFWRETQYF. CDR3 DNA: TGCGCCAGCAGCTTGTTCTGGAGGGAGACCCAGTACTTC.

This sequence joins TRBV6-5 and TRBJ2-7; maybe TRBD1 (5 bases). CDR3 size: 13 residues. The V gene's germline CDR1 is MNHEY and CDR2 SVGAGI. V shed 2 bases and J shed 3 bases, with 8 bases lying between them. For the CDR3, the DNA is TGTGCCAGCAGTTACGATAGGGGCTACGAGCAGTACTTC. It specifies CASSYDRGYEQYF.

V gene TRBV27 combines with J gene TRBJ2-5; 11 positions agree with TRBD1. The length of the CDR3 is 16 residues. The ends lost 5 bases at V and 4 bases at J; junction bases unmatched: 9. Germline CDR1 is MNHEY and CDR2 is SMNVEV (reference sequence). CDR3 in DNA: TGTGCCAGCAGTCCTATGGACAGGGGGCTGTCAGAGACCCAGTACTTC. It translates to CASSPMDRGLSETQYF.

The rearrangement links TRBV29-1 to TRBJ2-1; the match to TRBD2 covers 13 bases. Germline CDR1 reads SQVTM; CDR2 reads ANQGSEA. The CDR3 loop spans 17 amino acids. The V and J ends lost 1 base and 9 bases, in that order; junction bases with no gene match: 12. CDR3 amino acids: CSVEAHRLAGGAGEQFF. As DNA, the CDR3 is TGCAGCGTTGAAGCCCACAGACTAGCGGGAGGTGCGGGTGAGCAGTTCTTC.

The chain carries TRBV4-3 and TRBJ2-1; 11 bases map to TRBD2. CDR1 and CDR2 (germline): LGHNA, YSLEER. The CDR3 covers 17 residues. Trimming took 2 bases from V and 4 from J; bases not matched to a gene: 7. The CDR3 here is CASSQSAGTSGYNEQFF. Here the CDR3 DNA reads TGCGCCAGCAGCCAATCGGCCGGGACTAGCGGATACAATGAGCAGTTCTTC.

The rearrangement uses TRBV7-9 and TRBJ1-4; 7 nucleotides line up with TRBD1. This CDR3 is built from 16 residues. With V trimmed by 3 bases and J by 3 bases, 7 bases remained unmatched. In germline, CDR1 is SEHNR, CDR2 FQNEAQ (reference sequence). The CDR3 is CASSLIGTDPNEKLFF. In DNA form, the CDR3 reads TGTGCCAGCAGCTTGATAGGGACAGATCCTAATGAAAAACTGTTTTTT.

This clone was seen only once. The rearrangement links TRBV10-2 to TRBJ2-7; unclear D gene. Trimming left V 7 bases short and J 0 bases short, with 13 bases between. The CDR3 contains 14 residues. CDR1 is WSHSY, CDR2 SAAADI, per germline. CDR3 DNA sequence: TGCGCCAGCATTAGTAACAGTTACTCCTACGAGCAGTACTTC. Translated: CASISNSYSYEQYF.

V usage is TRBV7-9 and J usage is TRBJ2-7; 7 bases line up with TRBD1. After removal of 5 bases from V and 6 bases from J, the junction contained 7 bases not matched to a gene. The CDR3 runs 13 residues. Per the germline V gene, CDR1 is SEHNR and CDR2 is FQNEAQ (reference sequence). The CDR3 here is CASSMRQGSEQYF. The CDR3 coding sequence is TGTGCCAGCAGCATGAGACAGGGTTCCGAGCAGTACTTC.

This sequence joins TRBV7-9 and TRBJ1-4, with TRBD1 identical over 8 bases. J lost 9 bases, V lost 8 bases, and 5 bases had no gene match. The CDR3 runs 12 residues. The V gene's germline CDR1 is SEHNR and CDR2 FQNEAQ (reference sequence). Here the CDR3 reads CASGGQEKKLFF. The CDR3 DNA reads as TGTGCCAGCGGGGGACAGGAGAAAAAACTGTTTTTT.

This clone was seen more than once but under ten times. The CDR3 DNA reads as TGTGCCAGCAGCCCCGGACTAGCGGGAAATGAGCAGTTCTTC. Protein sequence: CASSPGLAGNEQFF. V is TRBV27 and J is TRBJ2-1, with 12 bases fitting TRBD2. Germline lookup yields CDR1 MNHEY and CDR2 SMNVEV (reference sequence). CDR3 length: 14 residues. V lost 6 bases and J lost 7; bases outside the gene matches: 4.

This clone came up a few times. V usage is TRBV29-1 and J usage is TRBJ1-1; no clear D gene. Trimming removed 5 bases from V and 0 bases from J, with 7 bases in between. Germline CDR1 is SQVTM and CDR2 is ANQGSEA. The CDR3 is made up of 12 amino acids. The CDR3 region is CSVQVMNTEAFF. In nucleotides, the CDR3 is TGCAGCGTTCAGGTGATGAACACTGAAGCTTTCTTT.

This chain joins TRBV7-2 and TRBJ2-2, with D hard to call. The CDR3 sequence is 13 residues long. Trimming left V 5 bases short and J 4 bases short, with 8 bases between. Germline values: CDR1 SGHTA, CDR2 FQGNSA. In nucleotides, the CDR3 is TGTGCCAGCAGCCCCGGTCTCACCGGGGAGCTGTTTTTT. It yields the protein CASSPGLTGELFF.